The clone carrying this T cell receptor (beta chain) was recorded only once. Cohorts were determined from participant-reported clinical history. The data belong to a study of blood T cell repertoires in COVID-19. Turning to the study itself: PBMCs, B-cell-depleted T cells, or T cells provided the cDNA or gDNA that made up the material.

V lost 7 bases and J lost 3, with 12 bases in between. This CDR3 contains 13 residues. Germline-derived CDR1 and CDR2 are MNHEY and SVGAGI. Original processing methods: From reference gene primer amplification, estimates of nucleated cell counts were derived. Sequenced by immunoSEQ multiplex PCR; TCRdb stores in-frame clones only, minus some. That table is the source of V, J and clone size, and D and trimming were worked out from the DNA. The table has about 310,000 clones, about 87% seen once; the top ten hold about 8.9%. Sequenced material: PBMCs or T cells enriched from blood (not recorded which). The chain has TRBV6-5 and TRBJ1-2; D is ambiguous. This sequence was found in a woman under 30 who had recovered from COVID-19. The CDR3 nucleotides read TGTGCCAGCAACAACGGCAGGTACTATGGCTACACCTTC. It encodes CASNNGRYYGYTF.